This paragraph covers one T cell receptor beta chain sequence. The antigen remains undetermined. 13 Jbeta primers and 60 Vbeta primers were used for the PCR. Profiling relied on immunoSEQ multiplex PCR, and the TCRdb table lists in-frame clones only, not all of them. The table records 120,000 to 150,000 clones, 60% to 80% of them present only once. This record belongs to a study of cytomegalovirus exposure and HLA in healthy donors. Points from the study as a whole: For cytomegalovirus status, the classifier reportedly gave diagnoses with high specificity and sensitivity. Follow-up analysis later connected one missense variant in DCLRE1C with trimming of TCR beta V- and J-genes.

Input material: PBMCs. This TCR came from a male donor in good health and CMV-seronegative.

The CDR3 bases are TGTGCCAGCAGCTTGGCCGGTGGCGGCCAAGAGACCCAGTACTTC. As protein: CASSLAGGGQETQYF. V is TRBV5-4 and J is TRBJ2-5; D not certain. The CDR3 length is 15 residues. V was shortened by 0 bases and J by 1 base, with 10 bases between the two germline ends. CDR1 is SGHNT, CDR2 YYREEE, per germline (reference sequence).